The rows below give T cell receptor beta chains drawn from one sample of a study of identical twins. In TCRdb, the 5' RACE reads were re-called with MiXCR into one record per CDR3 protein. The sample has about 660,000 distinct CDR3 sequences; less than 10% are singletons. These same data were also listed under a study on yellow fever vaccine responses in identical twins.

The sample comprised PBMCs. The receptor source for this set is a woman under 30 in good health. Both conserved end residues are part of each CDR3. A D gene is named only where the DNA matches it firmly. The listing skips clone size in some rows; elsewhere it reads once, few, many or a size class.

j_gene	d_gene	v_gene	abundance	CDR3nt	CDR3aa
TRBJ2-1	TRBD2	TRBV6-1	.	TGTGCCAGCATGATGGGGACTAGCGGGGGGGGTGAGCAGTTCTTC	CASMMGTSGGGEQFF
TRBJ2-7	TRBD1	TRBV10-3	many	TGTGCCATCAGACCGGGACAGGGGATCTCCTACGAGCAGTACTTC	CAIRPGQGISYEQYF
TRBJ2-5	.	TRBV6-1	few	TGTGCCAGCAGTGCCCCGCGCGGTACTAGAGGCGAGACCCAGTACTTC	CASSAPRGTRGETQYF
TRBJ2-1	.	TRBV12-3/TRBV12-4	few	TGTGCCAGCAGCCGTATTTCGGGGGCAAACAATGAGCAGTTCTTC	CASSRISGANNEQFF
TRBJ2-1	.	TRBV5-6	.	TGTGCCAGCAGCTTGAGACTTTACAATGAGCAGTTCTTC	CASSLRLYNEQFF
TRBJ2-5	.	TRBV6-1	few	TGTGCCAGCAAGGTACACGGGCAAGAGACCCAGTACTTC	CASKVHGQETQYF
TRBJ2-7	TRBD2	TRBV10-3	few	TGTGCCATCAACCCAGCGGGGGGGGCCTACGAGCAGTACTTC	CAINPAGGAYEQYF
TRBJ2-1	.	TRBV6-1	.	TGTGCCAGCAGCCCTACGGGACGGTCCTACAATGAGCAGTTCTTC	CASSPTGRSYNEQFF
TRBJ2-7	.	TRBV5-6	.	TGTGCCAGCAGCCGGGTCGGCGAGCAGTACTTC	CASSRVGEQYF
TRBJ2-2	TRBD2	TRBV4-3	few	TGCGCCAGCAGCCAAGATCTTCTAGGAGGACTAGCGGGCGGGGAGCTGTTTTTT	CASSQDLLGGLAGGELFF
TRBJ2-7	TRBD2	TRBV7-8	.	TGTGCCAGCAGCTTAGGACTAGCGGGAGGCATTCCCATCTCCTACGAGCAGTACTTC	CASSLGLAGGIPISYEQYF
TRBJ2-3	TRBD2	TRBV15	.	TGTGCCACACAACCTAGCGGCTACACAGATACGCAGTATTTT	CATQPSGYTDTQYF
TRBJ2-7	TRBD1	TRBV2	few	TGTGCCAGCGGGACGGAAGGGACAGGTGGTTACGAGCAGTACTTC	CASGTEGTGGYEQYF
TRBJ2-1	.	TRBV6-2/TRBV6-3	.	TGTGCCAGCAGTTACGGGACTCTTTTTGAGCAGTTCTTC	CASSYGTLFEQFF
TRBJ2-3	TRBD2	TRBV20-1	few	TGCAGTGCTAGAGACCCCAGCGGGGGGGCCCCAGATACGCAGTATTTT	CSARDPSGGAPDTQYF
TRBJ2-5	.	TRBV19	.	TGTGCCAGTAGTATAACACCTGGCGGGAAGGAGACCCAGTACTTC	CASSITPGGKETQYF
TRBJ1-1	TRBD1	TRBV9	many	TGTGCCAGCAGCGTACTCGGACAGGAGGATAACACTGAAGCTTTCTTT	CASSVLGQEDNTEAFF
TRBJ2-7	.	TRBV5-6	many	TGTGCCAGCAGCTTGGGCACAGCCATCTACGAGCAGTACTTC	CASSLGTAIYEQYF
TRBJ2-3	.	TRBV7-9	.	TGTGCCAGCAGCTTATTTACAGTGGGCTACACAGATACGCAGTATTTT	CASSLFTVGYTDTQYF
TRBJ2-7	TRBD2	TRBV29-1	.	TGCAGCGTCGTACTGGGACTAGAGAACGAGCAGTACTTC	CSVVLGLENEQYF
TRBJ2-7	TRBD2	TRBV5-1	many	TGCGCCAGCAGCTTGGATGGCGGGGGTCAGGCTTACGAGCAGTACTTC	CASSLDGGGQAYEQYF
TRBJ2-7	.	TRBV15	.	TGTGCCACCAGCCCCTACGATGACTCCTACGAGCAGTACTTC	CATSPYDDSYEQYF
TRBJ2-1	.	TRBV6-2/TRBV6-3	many	TGTGCCAGCAGTTACGCACTAGCACTCGACAATGAGCAGTTCTTC	CASSYALALDNEQFF
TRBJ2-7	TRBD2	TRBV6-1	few	TGTGCCAGCAGTGTAGATAGCGGGGGGGGCTACGAGCAGTACTTC	CASSVDSGGGYEQYF
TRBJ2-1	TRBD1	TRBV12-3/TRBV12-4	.	TGTGCCAGCAGAAACGGACAGGGAAGTATACTCTCCTACAATGAGCAGTTCTTC	CASRNGQGSILSYNEQFF
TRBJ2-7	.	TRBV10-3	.	TGTGCCATCTCGACAGTCCAGCGGAGTTACGAGCAGTACTTC	CAISTVQRSYEQYF
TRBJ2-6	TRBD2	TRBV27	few	TGTGCCAGTAAACTAGCGGGAGGCTCCGGGGCCAACGTCCTGACTTTC	CASKLAGGSGANVLTF
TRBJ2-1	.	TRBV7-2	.	TGTGCCAGCAGCTTAGGGGGGCGGGGACTCTCGAGAGAGCAGTTCTTC	CASSLGGRGLSREQFF
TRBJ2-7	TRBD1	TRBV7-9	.	TGTGCCAGCAGCCCACCCGGGACAGGATCGAGTGAGCAGTACTTC	CASSPPGTGSSEQYF
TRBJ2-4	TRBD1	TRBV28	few	TGTGCCAGCAGTAGACAGGGTTTAGGCAAAAACATTCAGTACTTC	CASSRQGLGKNIQYF
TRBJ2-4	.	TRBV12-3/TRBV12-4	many	TGTGCCAGCAGTTTAACCCTGGGGGACATTCAGTACTTC	CASSLTLGDIQYF
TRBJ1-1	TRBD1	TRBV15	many	TGTGCCACCAGCAGAGAAACAGGGGGCGAGAGAAAAGCTTTCTTT	CATSRETGGERKAFF
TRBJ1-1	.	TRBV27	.	TGTGCCAGCAGTTTGGGGGAGGCCACTGAAGCTTTCTTT	CASSLGEATEAFF
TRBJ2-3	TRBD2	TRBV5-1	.	TGCGCCAGCAGCTTGCTAGCGGGGGCCTCAGGCGATACGCAGTATTTT	CASSLLAGASGDTQYF
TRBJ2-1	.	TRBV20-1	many	TGCAGTGCTAGAGAAGGGTATGAGCAGTTCTTC	CSAREGYEQFF
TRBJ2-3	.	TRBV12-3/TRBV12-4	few	TGTGCCAGCAGGTACAGACCTAGCACAGATACGCAGTATTTT	CASRYRPSTDTQYF
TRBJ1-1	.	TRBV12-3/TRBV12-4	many	TGTGCCAGCAGTTTAGAAGCTACAGTTGGGGCTGAAGCTTTCTTT	CASSLEATVGAEAFF
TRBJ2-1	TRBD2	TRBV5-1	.	TGCGCCAGCAGCTTGGCCGAAGTTAGCGGGGGGGCCGGCCATGAGCAGTTCTTC	CASSLAEVSGGAGHEQFF
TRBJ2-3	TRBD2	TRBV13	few	TGTGCCAGCAGCGCTAGACAGGGACTAGCGATCACAGATACGCAGTATTTT	CASSARQGLAITDTQYF
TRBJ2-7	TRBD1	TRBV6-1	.	TGTGCCAGCAGTCCGAGGGACAGGGGCATTAACTACGAGCAGTACTTC	CASSPRDRGINYEQYF
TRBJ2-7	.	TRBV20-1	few	TGCAGTGCTAAGCCCGAACCTTCCTACGAGCAGTACTTC	CSAKPEPSYEQYF
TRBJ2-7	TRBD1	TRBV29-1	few	TGCAGCGTTACCAACAGGGGGTCCAACGAGCAGTACTTC	CSVTNRGSNEQYF
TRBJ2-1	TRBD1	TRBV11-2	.	TGTGCCAGCAGTATTTATCCGGGACAGACCTCTTATGAGCAGTTCTTC	CASSIYPGQTSYEQFF
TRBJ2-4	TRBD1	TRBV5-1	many	TGCGCCAGCAGCTTGGCAGGGGGCAGTGGAAACATTCAGTACTTC	CASSLAGGSGNIQYF
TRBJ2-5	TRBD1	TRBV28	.	TGTGCCAGCAGAGCGCTGGGACAGTTCCAAGAGACCCAGTACTTC	CASRALGQFQETQYF
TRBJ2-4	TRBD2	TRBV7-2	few	TGTGCCAGCAGTCCTCGGACTAGTGGGGCCAAAAACATTCAGTACTTC	CASSPRTSGAKNIQYF
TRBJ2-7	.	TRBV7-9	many	TGTGCCAGCAGCTTACAGAGCTCCTACGAGCAGTACTTC	CASSLQSSYEQYF
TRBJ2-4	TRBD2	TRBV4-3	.	TGCGCCAGCAGCCAATTCGGGACTAGCGGAGCCAAAAACATTCAGTACTTC	CASSQFGTSGAKNIQYF
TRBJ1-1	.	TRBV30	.	TGTGCCTGGAGTAATCATAGGGAGAACACTGAAGCTTTCTTT	CAWSNHRENTEAFF
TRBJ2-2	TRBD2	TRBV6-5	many	TGTGCCAGCAGTTACTCTAGCGGGATCAACACCGGGGAGCTGTTTTTT	CASSYSSGINTGELFF
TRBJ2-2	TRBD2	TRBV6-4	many	TGTGCCAGCAGTGAAGGGACTAGCGGGAGTACCGGGGAGCTGTTTTTT	CASSEGTSGSTGELFF
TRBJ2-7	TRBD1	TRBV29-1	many	TGCAGCGTCGAGACAGGGAAGAGCTACGAGCAGTACTTC	CSVETGKSYEQYF
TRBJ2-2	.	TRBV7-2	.	TGTGCCAGCAGCTCACAGGGTGACTTCGCCGGGGAGCTGTTTTTT	CASSSQGDFAGELFF
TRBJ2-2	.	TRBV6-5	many	TGCGCCAGCAGCTATTCCACCGGGGAGCTGTTTTTT	CASSYSTGELFF